These 20 T cell receptor beta chains were all obtained from the same sample, sequenced in a study of T cells expressing NK-cell markers (dated by TCRdb to the early 2020s). Library generation was performed with 5' RACE. The instrument was an Illumina HiSeq 2000. TCRdb reprocessed the sequencing reads and holds a single record per CDR3 protein sequence, with no DNA. The table for this sample shows roughly 160,000 distinct CDR3 sequences. The top ten hold around 18% of the sample. Sequences were obtained from blood T cells: a sorted CD56 or NKG2C T cell subset, CD4+ or CD8+ T cells, or bulk PBMC T cells (not recorded which). The receptor source for this set is a woman between 18 and 70 years old in good health.

The rearrangement links TRBV5-1 to TRBJ1-1. This CDR3 spans 15 amino acids. CDR1 and CDR2 (germline): SGHRS, YFSETQ. CDR3 in amino acids: CASSLTAAMNTEAFF.

V and J are TRBV20-1 and TRBJ1-1; the TCRdb D gene call, TRBD1, has no DNA to confirm it. There are 14 residues in the CDR3. Germline loops: CDR1 DFQATT, CDR2 SNEGSKA (reference sequence). The CDR3 region is CSASWDRGWTEAFF.

The chain employs TRBV4-1 and TRBJ2-1; TCRdb's D call, TRBD1, is unchecked because there is no DNA. The CDR3 consists of 15 residues. Germline values: CDR1 MGHRA, CDR2 YSYEKL. Here the CDR3 reads CASSQENFPGTEQFF.

This sequence joins TRBV28 and TRBJ2-7; absent DNA, TCRdb's TRBD2 call cannot be checked. There are 16 residues in the CDR3. Per the germline V gene, CDR1 is MDHEN and CDR2 is SYDVKM. CDR3: CASSTGGLAGFNEQYF.

The V and J genes are TRBV18 and TRBJ2-1; TCRdb's D call of TRBD2 is untestable without DNA. The CDR3 is made up of 15 amino acids. CDR1 is KGHSH, CDR2 LQKENI, per germline. Here the CDR3 reads CASSPPRTRNNEQFF.

J is TRBJ1-6 and V is TRBV6-1; TCRdb reports TRBD1, a call that lacks DNA to check it against. CDR1 and CDR2 (germline): MNHNS, SASEGT. CDR3 length equals 15 residues. The CDR3 spells CASRGGAPYNSPLHF.

The rearrangement uses TRBV7-9 and TRBJ2-5; the TCRdb D gene call, TRBD2, has no DNA to confirm it. Germline-derived CDR1 and CDR2 are SEHNR and FQNEAQ (reference sequence). The CDR3 totals 16 residues. The CDR3 is CASSSGRALGGETQYF.

V usage is TRBV19 and J usage is TRBJ1-5. Germline values: CDR1 LNHDA, CDR2 SQIVND (reference sequence). The CDR3 has 14 residues. The CDR3 reads CASSTPRAGQPQHF.

This chain links TRBV12-3 or TRBV12-4 with TRBJ2-1; TCRdb reports TRBD2, a call that lacks DNA to check it against. The CDR3 has 12 amino acids. This CDR3 reads CASIIAYEEQFF.

The chain carries TRBV3-1 and TRBJ1-6. The CDR3 spans 16 residues. CDR1 and CDR2 (germline): LGHDT, YNNKEL (reference sequence). CDR3 region: CASSLAPGGGSTPLHF.

The J gene is TRBJ2-1, the V gene TRBV19; absent DNA, TCRdb's TRBD2 call cannot be checked. The CDR3 length is 15 residues. CDR1 and CDR2 from the germline V gene are LNHDA and SQIVND (reference sequence). The CDR3: CASSGTSGRVDEQFF.

The V call is TRBV4-1, the J call TRBJ2-1; TCRdb reports TRBD2, a call that lacks DNA to check it against. This CDR3 comprises 15 residues. Germline lookup yields CDR1 MGHRA and CDR2 YSYEKL. The CDR3 reads CASSRSGGAGNEQFF.

The chain joins TRBV14 to TRBJ2-6; TCRdb designates TRBD1, a call that cannot be tested without DNA. The CDR3 contains 16 residues. The germline V gene encodes CDR1 SGHDN and CDR2 FVKESK. The CDR3 loop reads CASSRMTGAGANVLTF.

The chain carries TRBV3-1 and TRBJ2-3; TCRdb's D call, TRBD2, is unchecked because there is no DNA. This CDR3 contains 16 residues. Germline lookup yields CDR1 LGHDT and CDR2 YNNKEL (reference sequence). The CDR3 sequence: CASSARSGKSTDTQYF.

CDR3: CSANRGQTGELFF. This chain links TRBV20-1 with TRBJ2-2; the D gene TCRdb calls, TRBD1, cannot be checked with no DNA. Germline V gene lookup returns CDR1 DFQATT and CDR2 SNEGSKA (reference sequence). The CDR3 has 13 amino acids.

This CDR3 reads CASSFRGSQPQHF. The chain carries TRBV7-2 and TRBJ1-5; TCRdb designates TRBD1, a call that cannot be tested without DNA. Germline V CDR1 and CDR2: SGHTA, FQGNSA. CDR3 length equals 13 residues. The complete variable domain, with remaining parts taken from reference TRBV7-2 and TRBJ1-5, reads GAGVSQSPSNKVTEKGKDVELRCDPISGHTALYWYRQSLGQGLEFLIYFQGNSAPDKSGLPSDRFSAERTGGSVSTLTIQRTQQEDSAVYLCASSFRGSQPQHFGDGTRLSIL.

This sequence joins TRBV20-1 and TRBJ2-2; lacking DNA, the TRBD1 call made by TCRdb goes unchecked. Germline V lookup: CDR1 DFQATT, CDR2 SNEGSKA (reference sequence). The CDR3 sequence is 15 residues long. The CDR3 reads CSARDQQGFTGELFF.

The rearrangement uses TRBV12-3 or TRBV12-4 and TRBJ2-3; the D call from TCRdb, TRBD2, cannot be confirmed without DNA. CDR3 length equals 16 residues. Here the CDR3 reads CASRSGIRSSTDTQYF.

V gene TRBV9 combines with J gene TRBJ2-5; the TRBD2 assignment by TCRdb is unverifiable without DNA. Germline V gene data show CDR1 as SGDLS and CDR2 as YYNGEE. This CDR3 contains 14 residues. The CDR3 loop is CASSATSGQETQYF. The whole variable domain, filled in from reference TRBV9 and TRBJ2-5, reads DSGVTQTPKHLITATGQRVTLRCSPRSGDLSVYWYQQSLDQGLQFLIQYYNGEERAKGNILERFSAQQFPDLHSELNLSSLELGDSALYFCASSATSGQETQYFGPGTRLLVL.

The chain uses TRBV20-1 and TRBJ2-1; TCRdb gives TRBD2 as the D gene, but with no DNA this cannot be confirmed. This CDR3 is built from 17 residues. The V gene's germline CDR1 is DFQATT and CDR2 SNEGSKA (reference sequence). CDR3: CSAHPAFGSSTYNEQFF.